A selection of T cell receptor beta chains follows, all from one sample in a study of CD8+ T cells in alopecia areata. TCRdb's copy holds only in-frame clones and misses some; the assay was immunoSEQ multiplex PCR. Of about 180,000 clones listed, around 51% are singletons. The source material was CD8+ T cells sorted from blood, sampled at week 52, from a patient treated with tofacitinib. The receptors come from a human donor with alopecia areata. CDR3s include the opening cysteine and the closing phenylalanine or tryptophan. The order of the fields is V gene, CDR3 protein.

TRBV5-1,CASSPDRVTQYF
TRBV25-1,CASSEEGSGYEQYF
TRBV2,CASSEALLGQLMNTEAFF
TRBV13,CASSLVGTSNYGYTF
TRBV29-1,CSVVGTGGGVKAEAFF
TRBV13,CASSLAMVNEQFF
TRBV27,CASSYGRRTGPQHF
TRBV30,CAWSGITGELFF
TRBV2,CASSELTTGYTF
TRBV10-2,CASSESGRPYEQYF
TRBV12-5,CASGSTGTGPPGNTIYF
TRBV25-1,CASGGTDTDTQYF
TRBV13,CASSLGVSGLYEQYF
TRBV13,CASTGWEADTQYF
TRBV2,CASRGSATGSPEAFF
TRBV6-5,CASSYPGTGGYEQYF
TRBV23-1,CASPGWSGLLGTEAFF
TRBV9,CASSERLAGVLNEQFF
TRBV9,CASSVGLAVADTQYF
TRBV2,CASSKDNEQFF
TRBV15,CATSSPHRLNTEAFF
TRBV30,CAWSVRGQGYRFF
TRBV30,CAWSTGTGGSNYGYTF
TRBV19,CASSTQNQPQHF
TRBV29-1,CSVVRGNTGELFF
TRBV30,CAWSALGTEQFF
TRBV7-9,CASSQGTSSTDTQYF
TRBV30,CAWSVGGGANVLTF
TRBV7-9,CASSPLMSNEQFF